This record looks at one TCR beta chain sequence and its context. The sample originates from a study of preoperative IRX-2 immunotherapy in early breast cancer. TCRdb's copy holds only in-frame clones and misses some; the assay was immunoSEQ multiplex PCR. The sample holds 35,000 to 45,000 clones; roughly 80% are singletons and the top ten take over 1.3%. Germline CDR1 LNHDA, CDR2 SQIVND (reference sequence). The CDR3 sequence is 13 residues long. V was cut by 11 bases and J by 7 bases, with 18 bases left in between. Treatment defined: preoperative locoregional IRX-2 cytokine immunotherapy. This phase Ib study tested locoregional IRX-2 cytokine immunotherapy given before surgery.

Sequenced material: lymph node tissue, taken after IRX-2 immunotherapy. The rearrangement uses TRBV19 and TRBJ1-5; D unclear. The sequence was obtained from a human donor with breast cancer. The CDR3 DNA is TGTGCCGCCGCGGGAGGGCCGGGGCAGCCCCAGCATTTT. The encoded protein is CAAAGGPGQPQHF.